This T cell receptor (beta chain) came from a study of T cell responses to AZD1222 COVID-19 vaccine. Germline loops: CDR1 LGHDT, CDR2 YNNKEL (reference sequence). Trimming took 1 base from V and 8 from J, leaving 11 bases between them. This CDR3 is 13 amino acids long. Only in-frame clones appear in the TCRdb table, and some are missing; sequencing was by immunoSEQ multiplex PCR. The table includes fewer than 120,000 clones, 94% detected once. This chain links TRBV3-1 (or the pseudogene TRBV3-2) with TRBJ1-1, with D maybe TRBD1 (5 bases). The clonotype comes from an adult who received the AZD1222 COVID-19 vaccine. The sequencing used peripheral blood, collected 28 days after the second AZD1222 dose. The DNA of the CDR3 is TGTGCCAGCAGCCAAGGGGCAGGGCCAGAAGCTTTCTTT. It yields the protein CASSQGAGPEAFF.